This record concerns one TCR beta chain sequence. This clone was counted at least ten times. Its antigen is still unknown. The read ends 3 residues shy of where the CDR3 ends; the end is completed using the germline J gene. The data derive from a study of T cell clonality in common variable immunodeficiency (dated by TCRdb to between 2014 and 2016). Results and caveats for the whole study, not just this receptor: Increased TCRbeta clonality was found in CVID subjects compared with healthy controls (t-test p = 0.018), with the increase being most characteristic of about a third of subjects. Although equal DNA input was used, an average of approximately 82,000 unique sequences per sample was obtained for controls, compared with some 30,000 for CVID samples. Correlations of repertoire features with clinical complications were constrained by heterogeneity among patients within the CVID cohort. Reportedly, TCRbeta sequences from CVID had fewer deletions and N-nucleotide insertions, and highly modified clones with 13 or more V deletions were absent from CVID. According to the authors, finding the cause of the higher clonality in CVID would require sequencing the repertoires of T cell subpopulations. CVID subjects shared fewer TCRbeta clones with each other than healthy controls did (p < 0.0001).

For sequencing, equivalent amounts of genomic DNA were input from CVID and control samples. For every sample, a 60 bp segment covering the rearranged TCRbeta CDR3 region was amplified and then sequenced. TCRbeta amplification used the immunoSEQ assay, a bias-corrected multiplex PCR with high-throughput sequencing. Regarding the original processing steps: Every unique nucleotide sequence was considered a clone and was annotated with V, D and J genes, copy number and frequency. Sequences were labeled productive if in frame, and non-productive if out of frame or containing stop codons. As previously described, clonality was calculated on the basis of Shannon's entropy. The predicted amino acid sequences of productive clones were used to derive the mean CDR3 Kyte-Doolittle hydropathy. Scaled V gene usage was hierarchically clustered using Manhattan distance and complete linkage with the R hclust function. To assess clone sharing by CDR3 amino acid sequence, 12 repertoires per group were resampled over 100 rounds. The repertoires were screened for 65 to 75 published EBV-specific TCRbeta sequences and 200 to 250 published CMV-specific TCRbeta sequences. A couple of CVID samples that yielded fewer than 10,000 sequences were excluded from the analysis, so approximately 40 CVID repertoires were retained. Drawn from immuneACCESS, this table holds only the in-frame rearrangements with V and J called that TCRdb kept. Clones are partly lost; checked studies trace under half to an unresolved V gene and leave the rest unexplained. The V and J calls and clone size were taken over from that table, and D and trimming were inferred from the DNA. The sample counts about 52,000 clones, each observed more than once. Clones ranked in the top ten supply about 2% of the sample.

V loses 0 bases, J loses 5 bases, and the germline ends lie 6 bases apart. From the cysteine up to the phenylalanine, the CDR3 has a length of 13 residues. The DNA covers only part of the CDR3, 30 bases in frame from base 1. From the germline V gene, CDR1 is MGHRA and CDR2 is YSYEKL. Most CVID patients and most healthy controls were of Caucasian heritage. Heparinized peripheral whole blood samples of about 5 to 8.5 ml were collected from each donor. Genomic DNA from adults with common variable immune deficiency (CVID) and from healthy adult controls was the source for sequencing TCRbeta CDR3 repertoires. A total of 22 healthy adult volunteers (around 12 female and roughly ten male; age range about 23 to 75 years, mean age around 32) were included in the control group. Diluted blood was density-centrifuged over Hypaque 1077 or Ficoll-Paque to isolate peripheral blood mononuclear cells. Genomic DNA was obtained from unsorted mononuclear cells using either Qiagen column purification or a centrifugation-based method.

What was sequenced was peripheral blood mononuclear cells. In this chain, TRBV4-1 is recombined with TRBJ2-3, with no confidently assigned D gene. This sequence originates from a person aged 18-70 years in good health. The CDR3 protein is CASSQERLDTQYF. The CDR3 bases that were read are TGCGCCAGCAGCCAAGAAAGGCTAGATACG.